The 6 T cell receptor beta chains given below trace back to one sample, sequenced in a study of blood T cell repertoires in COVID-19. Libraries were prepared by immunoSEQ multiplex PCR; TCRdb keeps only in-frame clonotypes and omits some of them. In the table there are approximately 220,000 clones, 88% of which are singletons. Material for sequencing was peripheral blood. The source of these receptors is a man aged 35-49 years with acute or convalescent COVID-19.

The CDR3 bases are TGTGCCAGCAGCCCAGGGCGGAGGGATCGGTCTGGAAACACCATATATTTT. Translated, it gives CASSPGRRDRSGNTIYF. V gene TRBV9 combines with J gene TRBJ1-3; a possible D gene is TRBD1 (5 bases). Germline lookup yields CDR1 SGDLS and CDR2 YYNGEE. Between the trimmed V and J ends, which lost 4 bases and 1 base, there was a span of 18 bases. There are 17 residues in the CDR3.

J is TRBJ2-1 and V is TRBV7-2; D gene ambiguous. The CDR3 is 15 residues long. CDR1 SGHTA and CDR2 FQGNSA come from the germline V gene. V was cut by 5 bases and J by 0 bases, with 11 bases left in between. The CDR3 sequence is CASSRSSSSYNEQFF. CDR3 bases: TGTGCCAGCAGCCGTAGCTCCAGCTCCTACAATGAGCAGTTCTTC.

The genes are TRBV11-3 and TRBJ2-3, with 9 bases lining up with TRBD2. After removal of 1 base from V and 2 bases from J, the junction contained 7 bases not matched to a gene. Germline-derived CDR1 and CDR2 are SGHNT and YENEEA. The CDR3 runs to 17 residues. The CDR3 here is CASSLGALAGPTDTQYF. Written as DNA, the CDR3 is TGTGCCAGCAGCTTAGGGGCGCTAGCGGGACCCACAGATACGCAGTATTTT.

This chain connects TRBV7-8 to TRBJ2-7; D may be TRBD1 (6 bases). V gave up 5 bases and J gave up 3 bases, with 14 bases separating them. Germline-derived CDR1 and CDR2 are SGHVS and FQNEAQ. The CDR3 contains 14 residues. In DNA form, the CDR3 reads TGTGCCAGCAGCCCCACTGGACAGTACTACGAGCAGTACTTC. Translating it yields CASSPTGQYYEQYF.

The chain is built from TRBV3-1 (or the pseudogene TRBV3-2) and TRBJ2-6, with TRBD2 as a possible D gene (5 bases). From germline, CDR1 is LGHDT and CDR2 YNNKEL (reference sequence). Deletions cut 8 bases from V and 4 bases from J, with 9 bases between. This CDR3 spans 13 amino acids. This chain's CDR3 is CASAPGGANVLTF. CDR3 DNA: TGTGCCAGCGCTCCGGGGGGGGCCAACGTCCTGACTTTC.

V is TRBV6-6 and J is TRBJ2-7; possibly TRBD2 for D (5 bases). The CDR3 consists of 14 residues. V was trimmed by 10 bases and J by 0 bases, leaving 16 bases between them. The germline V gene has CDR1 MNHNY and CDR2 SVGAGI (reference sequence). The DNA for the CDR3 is TGTGCCATATCCTCACACAGCGGCTCCTACGAGCAGTACTTC. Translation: CAISSHSGSYEQYF.